These 13 T cell receptor beta chains were all obtained from the same sample, sequenced in a study of blood T cell repertoires in COVID-19. The protocol was immunoSEQ multiplex PCR, while the TCRdb copy is restricted to in-frame clones and leaves out a portion. In the table there are about 220,000 clones, 65% to 85% of which are singletons. The sample was peripheral blood. Every receptor here comes from a woman aged 25 to 39 who had recovered from COVID-19.

This chain links TRBV19 with TRBJ2-5, with 7 bases identical to TRBD2. CDR3 length equals 15 residues. Trimming removed 3 bases from V and 4 bases from J; junction bases left unmatched: 8. Germline CDR1 reads LNHDA; CDR2 reads SQIVND (reference sequence). The CDR3, as DNA: TGTGCCAGTAGTATGCTAGCGGAGAGTGGAGAGACCCAGTACTTC. It encodes CASSMLAESGETQYF.

The chain links TRBV10-3 to TRBJ2-7, with 7 bases matching TRBD1. The CDR3 has 18 amino acids. Germline V CDR1 and CDR2: ENHRY, SYGVKD. V was pared by 2 bases and J by 0 bases, with 13 bases of the junction left unmatched. The chain's CDR3 is CAISEPWTGEWASYEQYF. The CDR3 DNA follows: TGTGCCATCAGTGAGCCCTGGACAGGAGAATGGGCCTCCTACGAGCAGTACTTC.

V usage is TRBV11-2 and J usage is TRBJ2-6; TRBD1 aligns across 12 bases. Germline trimming cut 5 bases from V and 2 bases from J; bases unmatched to any gene: 10. CDR1 is SGHAT, CDR2 FQNNGV, per germline. This CDR3 contains 19 residues. CDR3 nucleotide sequence: TGTGCCAGCAGCCAACCTTCCGGGACAGGGGGCCCTGGGGCCAACGTCCTGACTTTC. Protein: CASSQPSGTGGPGANVLTF.

This clone was counted many times. The chain employs TRBV5-4 and TRBJ2-2; D call uncertain. The length of the CDR3 is 14 residues. V was trimmed by 1 base and J by 0 bases, leaving 4 bases between them. Germline lookup yields CDR1 SGHNT and CDR2 YYREEE (reference sequence). The CDR3 DNA sequence: TGTGCCAGCAGCTTGAGCGCGAACACCGGGGAGCTGTTTTTT. This translates into CASSLSANTGELFF. Looking up the rest from reference TRBV5-4 and TRBJ2-2 gives the full variable domain: ETGVTQSPTHLIKTRGQQVTLRCSSQSGHNTVSWYQQALGQGPQFIFQYYREEENGRGNFPPRFSGLQFPNYSSELNVNALELDDSALYLCASSLSANTGELFFGEGSRLTVL.

The chain carries TRBV27 and TRBJ2-3; 13 bases are a match to TRBD2. After removal of 5 bases from V and 5 bases from J, the junction contained 4 bases not matched to a gene. This CDR3 is built from 15 residues. CDR1 and CDR2 from the germline V gene are MNHEY and SMNVEV (reference sequence). The CDR3 reads CASSPGLAGVDTQYF. In nucleotides, the CDR3 is TGTGCCAGCAGTCCCGGACTAGCGGGAGTAGATACGCAGTATTTT.

The chain carries TRBV29-1 and TRBJ2-2; TRBD2 matches at 8 bases. V was pared by 4 bases and J by 4 bases, with 5 bases of the junction left unmatched. CDR1 and CDR2 (germline): SQVTM, ANQGSEA. This CDR3 has 14 amino acids. CDR3 sequence reads: CSVAGAGGTGELFF. DNA for the CDR3: TGCAGCGTTGCAGGCGCGGGGGGCACCGGGGAGCTGTTTTTT.

The DNA of the CDR3 is TGTGCCAGCAGTGAAGGTAGCGGAGACACAGATACGCAGTATTTT. As protein: CASSEGSGDTDTQYF. The gene calls are TRBV6-4 and TRBJ2-3; TRBD2 might be the D (6 bases). V shed 3 bases and J shed 2 bases, with 12 bases lying between them. The CDR3 consists of 15 residues. Per germline, CDR1 MRHNA and CDR2 SNTAGT.

This chain links TRBV24-1 with TRBJ2-3; 15 bases align to TRBD2. The CDR3 runs to 19 residues. CDR1 is KGHDR, CDR2 SFDVKD, per germline. Trimming at V came to 4 bases and at J to 0 bases, leaving 7 bases not matched to a gene. This chain's CDR3 is CATSDYGTSGRRSTDTQYF. CDR3 coding DNA: TGTGCCACCAGTGACTACGGGACTAGCGGGAGGAGGAGCACAGATACGCAGTATTTT.

The chain carries TRBV18 and TRBJ2-5; 9 positions agree with TRBD1. CDR3 length equals 15 residues. The V gene end was trimmed by 3 bases and the J gene end by 5 bases; junction bases not matched to a gene: 7. Germline V gives CDR1 KGHSH, CDR2 LQKENI. CDR3 region: CASSPLGQGDETQYF. In nucleotides, the CDR3 is TGTGCCAGCTCACCGCTGGGACAGGGAGACGAGACCCAGTACTTC.

The chain is built from TRBV27 and TRBJ1-2; 9 bases map to TRBD1. Germline-derived CDR1 and CDR2 are MNHEY and SMNVEV (reference sequence). J lost 6 bases, V lost 0 bases, and 2 bases had no gene match. This CDR3 has 14 residues. The CDR3 bases are TGTGCCAGCAGTTTATCGGGGACAGGGAATGGCTACACCTTC. Translation: CASSLSGTGNGYTF.

V is TRBV5-5 and J is TRBJ2-7, with D possibly matching TRBD1 (6 bases). The V and J ends lost 5 bases and 3 bases respectively, with 18 bases between them. The germline V gene encodes CDR1 SGHKS and CDR2 YYEKEE (reference sequence). The CDR3 runs to 15 residues. The CDR3 nucleotides are TGTGCCAGCAGTCGAGATGGGGGCGCATTCTACGAGCAGTACTTC. Residues: CASSRDGGAFYEQYF.

As for this clone: The sample has other DNA sequences that encode this CDR3 too. The chain links TRBV19 to TRBJ2-7; TRBD1 is a possible D gene (7 bases). Germline CDR1 is LNHDA and CDR2 is SQIVND (reference sequence). V lost 4 bases and J lost 1, with 11 bases in between. The CDR3 is 14 residues long. CDR3 nucleotides: TGTGCCAGTAGTACAGCAGGGGGGTCCTACGAGCAGTACTTC. Translation gives CASSTAGGSYEQYF.

This rearrangement joins TRBV5-5 to TRBJ1-1; D uncertain. Germline V gives CDR1 SGHKS, CDR2 YYEKEE (reference sequence). The CDR3 totals 13 residues. The V end lost 7 bases, the J end lost 6 bases, and 16 bases lay between the germline ends. The CDR3 sequence is CASDRGPLAEAFF. DNA of the CDR3: TGTGCCAGCGATAGAGGGCCGCTCGCTGAAGCTTTCTTT.